The text below deals with one T cell receptor (beta chain). The protocol was immunoSEQ multiplex PCR, while the TCRdb copy is restricted to in-frame clones and leaves out a portion. Here the sample spans about 82,000 clones, about 90% being singletons. The data were obtained in a study of control samples from healthy donors and cancer patients. The V and J ends lost 1 base and 7 bases, in that order; junction bases with no gene match: 12. The CDR3 is 17 amino acids. Germline-derived CDR1 and CDR2 are SGHAT and FQNNGV. The source of this sequence is a man aged 50 to 60 in good health. The chain is built from TRBV11-2 and TRBJ1-2; 10 bases match TRBD1. What was sequenced was blood. The CDR3 DNA reads as TGTGCCAGCAGCTTAGTGTGGGGGAGGGACAGGGGCCCTGGCTACACCTTC. It is translated as CASSLVWGRDRGPGYTF. Supplemented by reference TRBV11-2 and TRBJ1-2, the full variable domain reads EAGVAQSPRYKIIEKRQSVAFWCNPISGHATLYWYQQILGQGPKLLIQFQNNGVVDDSQLPKDRFSAERLKGVDSTLKIQPAKLEDSAVYLCASSLVWGRDRGPGYTFGSGTRLTVV.